This T cell receptor (beta chain) was documented in a study of vaccination and CD4 T cells after COVID-19 (dated by TCRdb to the early 2020s). Background for the entire study: Six males and four females were included in the convalescent cohort, with two Hispanic individuals, seven Caucasians, two Asians and one multiracial person represented. Each participant got two doses of either the Pfizer-BioNTech BNT162b2 vaccine (n=8) or the Moderna mRNA-1273 vaccine (n=2). Post-COVID blood samples from convalescent patients were collected a median of about 110 days after diagnosis, with a range of 35 to 161 days. Post-vaccine blood samples were taken a median of 72 days after the second vaccine dose, with a range of about 12 to 250 days. For stimulating the cultures, overlapping spike peptide pools were used, derived from SARS-CoV-2 as well as from the common cold coronaviruses HCoV-NL63, HCoV-OC43 and HCoV-229E. As controls, cultures received a CEFX viral epitope pool (the positive control), an HIV-1 Nef peptide pool (the negative control), or no peptide at all. The spike-specific CD4+ TCR repertoire was compared before and after mRNA vaccination in approximately ten COVID-19 convalescent patients and a few infection-naive healthy vaccine recipients. Memory CD4+ T cell crossreactivity between SARS-CoV-2 and common cold coronavirus spike proteins was assessed at the TCR clonotype level in an earlier paper using these donors.

Overall results and qualifications from the work: Nearly all vaccine-specific clones in convalescent patients (304 of 307) were mono-reactive for SARS-CoV-2 spike rather than cross-reactive with common cold coronaviruses. The median count of SARS-CoV-2-reactive clonotypes went up from about 23 after infection to a few dozen after vaccination, although the change was not significant. Relatively few convalescent patients were included in the study, and early timepoints after natural infection were not analyzed. Among the post-vaccine SARS-CoV-2-reactive clones in convalescent patients, a median 86.3% showed up only after vaccination, which suggests vaccine-specific priming.

Receptors were amplified or captured by PCR. DNA from cultured CD4+ T cells was subjected to TCR sequencing with the Oncomine TCR Beta short-read assay at the Johns Hopkins FTIC core. The QIAamp micro DNA kit was used to extract genomic DNA from the cultured CD4+ T cells. The Oncomine TCR Beta libraries from cultured CD4+ T cells were pooled using unique dual indexes and then sequenced on an Illumina iSeq 100. Regarding the original processing steps: Non-productive sequences were removed, and CDR3s that did not start with C, did not end with F or W, or were shorter than 7 amino acids were discarded. The MANAFEST web application identified antigen-specific clonotypes by comparing peptide-stimulated wells against reference wells and other culture wells. To be called positive, a clone needed an FDR below 0.05, an odds ratio above 5, and a productive frequency above 0.1% in at least two of three replicate wells. Cross-reactive clonotypes were defined as significantly expanded in both SARS-CoV-2 spike wells and at least one common cold coronavirus spike condition. Levenshtein distances (stringdist) and unrooted phylogenetic trees (ape) in R version 3.6.1 were used to assess CDR3 homology. TCRdb reworked the public reads: Q25 trimming with fastp, MiXCR clone assembly, productive beta chains retained. Rows matching on CDR3 protein sequence are summarized as one entry with the most common DNA and genes. The V and J calls follow TCRdb's processing rather than the paper's. The sample table contains around 4,500 distinct CDR3 sequences; only one count was recorded for about a third of them. The ten most abundant clones make up about 25% of the sample.

On this clonotype: Its antigen has not been determined. It has no much larger one-base neighbor in the sample; base qualities were not kept.

This sample's treatment or condition label indicates: roughly 10-day PBMC culture with coronavirus spike peptide pools or control peptides (ViraFEST assay). CD4+ T cells from unexposed donors were collected before the COVID-19 pandemic (2011-2018). To expand antigen-specific T cells with peptide pools and then pick out the expanded clonotypes through TCR sequencing, the study relied on the ViraFEST assay. Two million PBMCs per well were cultured in IMDM with approximately 5.5% human AB serum and approximately 9.1 IU/ml IL-2, plus 10 ug/ml peptide pools. Half of the culture medium was replaced with fresh IL-2-containing medium on days 3 and 7. After less than 12 days of culture, CD4+ T cells were isolated by negative selection using the EasySep CD4+ T cell isolation kit. As far as cell numbers permitted, CD4+ T cells from unexposed donors were tested for reactivity against SARS-CoV-2 S and N as well as four spike pools from common cold coronaviruses. Ficoll-Paque Plus gradient centrifugation was used to isolate PBMCs from whole blood, and the isolated PBMCs were then either used fresh or cryopreserved at -140C. Triplicate wells were generally used for each culture condition. Leukapheresis product for the unexposed donors was bought commercially.

The sequence was obtained from a human donor in good health. The sequencing input was CD4+ T cells from blood, cultured in vitro.

The DNA reads TGTGCCACCCAGACAGGGGAAGGCGAGCAGTACTTC. The resulting protein is CATQTGEGEQYF. Recombination linked TRBV6-2 or TRBV6-3 to TRBJ2-7, with TRBD1 matching 8 junction bases. Trimming takes 10 bases off V and 6 bases off J; junction bases not matched to a gene: 8. CDR1 and CDR2 are drawn from the germline V gene: MNHEY, SVGEGT. Taken from cysteine to phenylalanine, the CDR3 has 12 residues. Only the CDR3 part of the read is kept: 36 bases, read in frame from the first base.